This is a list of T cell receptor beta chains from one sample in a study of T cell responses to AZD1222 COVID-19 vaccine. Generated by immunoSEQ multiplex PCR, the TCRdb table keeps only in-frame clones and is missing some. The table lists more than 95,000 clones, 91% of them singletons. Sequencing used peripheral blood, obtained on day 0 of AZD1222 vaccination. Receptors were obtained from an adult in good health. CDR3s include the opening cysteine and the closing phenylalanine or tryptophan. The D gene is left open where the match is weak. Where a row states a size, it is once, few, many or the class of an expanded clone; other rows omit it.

CASSFKYMNTEAFF	TGTGCCAGCAGTTTTAAGTACATGAACACTGAAGCTTTCTTT	TRBJ1-1	TRBV27	-	-
CASSLVTLANEQFF	TGTGCCAGCAGCTTAGTAACACTAGCTAATGAGCAGTTCTTC	TRBJ2-1	TRBV7-8	once	-
CASSETGTANTEAFF	TGTGCCAGCAGTGAAACCGGGACAGCGAACACTGAAGCTTTCTTT	TRBJ1-1	TRBV6-4	-	TRBD1
CARQPQNYEQYF	TGTGCCCGCCAACCCCAGAACTACGAGCAGTACTTC	TRBJ2-7	TRBV19	-	-
CSASRAVAGQPQHF	TGCAGTGCTAGTCGGGCAGTGGCGGGTCAGCCCCAGCATTTT	TRBJ1-5	TRBV20-1	-	-
CASSSGQGAYMNTEAFF	TGCGCCAGCAGCTCTGGACAGGGGGCCTACATGAACACTGAAGCTTTCTTT	TRBJ1-1	TRBV5-1	-	TRBD1
CASSLEGTDQPQHF	TGCGCCAGCAGCTTGGAAGGGACGGATCAGCCCCAGCATTTT	TRBJ1-5	TRBV5-1	few	-
CASRMDRSSYEQYF	TGTGCCAGCAGGATGGACAGAAGCTCCTACGAGCAGTACTTC	TRBJ2-7	TRBV6-6	-	-
CASTMGGGSYNEQFF	TGTGCCAGTACCATGGGGGGAGGCTCCTACAATGAGCAGTTCTTC	TRBJ2-1	TRBV19	-	-
CASIPRGDRATNSPLHF	TGTGCCAGCATCCCTAGAGGCGATCGGGCCACAAATTCACCCCTCCACTTT	TRBJ1-6	TRBV21-1	-	-